The clone carrying this TCR delta chain occurred a few times. Its specificity is unknown. TCRdb's listed protein matches a much larger clone and diverges from this DNA's translation at residue 18, likely through a read error; the protein shown comes from the DNA. This sample was taken from a study of γδ T cells in repeated Plasmodium falciparum infection. For the study at large: Over roughly 640 days, donors received four mosquito-bite P. falciparum NF54 infections. Malian gammadelta TCRs were studied during no-transmission periods and across acute malaria episodes. Study conclusions and caveats: In Vdelta2-negative, largely Vdelta1+, gammadelta repertoires, repeated controlled infections appeared to drive clonal selection waves.

Bulk repertoires came from Vgamma9/Vdelta2+ or Vdelta2-negative gammadelta T cells flow-sorted from PBMC. Both TRG and TRD chains were sequenced from each sorted sample. TCRdb re-called clones from the multiplex PCR reads via CATT. The repertoire consists of roughly 90,000 delta-chain clones, with roughly 0.98% occurring once and the leading ten covering 9.6%. There are 20 residues in the CDR3. The germline V gene has CDR1 TSWWSYY and CDR2 QGS. The receptor was isolated from a pool of human donors (malaria-infected and uninfected, not separated). The sample taken for sequencing was gamma-delta T cells from blood. The rearrangement links TRDV1 to TRDJ1, with 8 bases that match TRDD3. The CDR3 sequence: CALGELCESPGGPYTDKHIF. DNA of the CDR3: TGTGCTCTTGGGGAACTCTGCGAGTCCCCTGGGGGACCGTACACCGATAAACACATCTTT.